This TCR beta chain was found in a study of T cells expressing NK-cell markers. Germline values: CDR1 SGHAT, CDR2 FQNNGV. The CDR3 spans 13 residues. TCRdb reanalyzed the 5' RACE reads, giving one entry per CDR3 protein sequence and no DNA. The sample includes fewer than 550,000 distinct CDR3 sequences. This sequence joins TRBV11-2 and TRBJ2-1. The sequence derives from a woman between 45 and 65 years old in good health. Specimen: blood T cells: a sorted CD56 or NKG2C T cell subset, CD4+ or CD8+ T cells, or bulk PBMC T cells (not recorded which). CDR3 loop: CASIGGFTYEQFF.